Listed here are 9 T cell receptor beta chains from one sample, sequenced in a study of monozygotic twins with inflammatory bowel disease. TCRdb reanalyzed the 5' RACE reads, giving one entry per CDR3 protein sequence and no DNA. Its table lists 440,000 or so distinct CDR3 sequences. The sequenced material came from blood. These receptors were collected from a human donor with ulcerative colitis or Crohn's disease, or a healthy co-twin of an affected twin (not recorded which).

The gene calls are TRBV6-1 and TRBJ1-2. This CDR3 is built from 15 residues. Germline V lookup: CDR1 MNHNS, CDR2 SASEGT. The CDR3 region is CASSSVRNGDYGYTF.

The chain is built from TRBV29-1 and TRBJ2-1; lacking DNA, the TRBD1 call made by TCRdb goes unchecked. The CDR3 loop spans 12 amino acids. Germline V CDR1 and CDR2: SQVTM, ANQGSEA. The CDR3: CSVRTGYNEQFF.

The CDR3 here is CASSPVRQGIDQPQHF. The rearrangement uses TRBV18 and TRBJ1-5; TCRdb's D call of TRBD1 is untestable without DNA. The CDR3 has 16 residues. Germline CDR1 reads KGHSH; CDR2 reads LQKENI.

The rearrangement uses TRBV7-9 and TRBJ2-3. Germline CDR1 is SEHNR and CDR2 is FQNEAQ (reference sequence). This CDR3 is built from 11 residues. This CDR3 reads CASSDSDTQYF.

This chain joins TRBV20-1 and TRBJ2-1; TCRdb indicates TRBD2, and absent DNA this call remains unverified. The germline gives CDR1 DFQATT, CDR2 SNEGSKA (reference sequence). The CDR3 sequence is 16 residues long. CDR3 residues: CSALGGTSGGAGEQFF.

V gene TRBV4-1 combines with J gene TRBJ2-7; TCRdb picks TRBD1, but there is no DNA to check that call. CDR1 MGHRA and CDR2 YSYEKL come from the germline V gene. This CDR3 region has 15 residues. This chain's CDR3 is CASSQGTGVRNEQYF.

The V gene is TRBV5-1, the J gene TRBJ1-3. CDR1 and CDR2 (germline): SGHRS, YFSETQ. CDR3 size: 18 residues. CDR3 protein: CASSLRASSTISGNTIYF.

This chain links TRBV20-1 with TRBJ2-2; the D gene TCRdb calls, TRBD2, cannot be checked with no DNA. Germline V CDR1 and CDR2: DFQATT, SNEGSKA (reference sequence). The CDR3 has 16 residues. Here the CDR3 reads CSARFAGGKNTGELFF.

This sequence joins TRBV12-3 or TRBV12-4 and TRBJ2-3; the D gene TCRdb calls, TRBD2, cannot be checked with no DNA. The CDR3 consists of 15 residues. This CDR3 reads CASSLSSGGAHTQYF.